This T cell receptor beta chain is drawn from a study of neurological immune-mediated disorders (dated by TCRdb to about 2019). Context from the whole study: Among the approximately 35 multiple sclerosis patients, relapsing-remitting MS was present in some 31 and secondary progressive MS was present in 3. Peripheral blood TCR-beta repertoires from patients with HTLV-I-associated myelopathy (HAM/TSP), patients with multiple sclerosis, and healthy controls were compared in the study using UMI-based sequencing. Longitudinal samples, technical triplicates and paired sorted CD4+ and CD8+ T-cell subsets, alongside PBMC samples, were included among the approximately 100 TCR-beta libraries. The cohort comprised approximately 67 subjects: roughly 14 HAM/TSP patients, approximately 34 multiple sclerosis patients and around 20 healthy controls. What the research found in general, with its limitations: Expanded clones from different subjects shared no identical CDR3 amino acid sequences, which suggests that TCR-beta repertoires were private in all groups. In phylogenetic analysis, the repertoires of 18 of 34 MS patients grouped into a cluster of related CDR3 sequences, which suggests a possible signature at the repertoire level. No association of the MS cluster with clinical or MRI features was observed, and the need for larger cohorts was stated by the authors. TCR clonal expansion was highest in HAM/TSP patients and lowest in MS patients, with MS patients falling below even healthy controls.

To synthesize cDNA, template-switch 5'RACE was performed with a primer carrying a 10-nucleotide random unique molecular identifier so that each TCR transcript was tagged. Every sequencing run covered 15-18 subjects and yielded more than 180 million TCR-beta sequences. The RNeasy kit was used for extraction of total RNA. The KAPA Real-time Library Amplification kit was used to amplify TCR-beta VDJ regions with primers targeting the TCR constant region and the 5'RACE anchor. A first PCR added sample indexes and Illumina adaptors, and a second PCR then raised library yield. After Ampure bead purification, the roughly 650 bp TCR product was size-selected on a 2% E-gel SizeSelection system. Before pooling, library quality was checked on a Bioanalyzer, concentration was measured with Qubit, and libraries were quantified with the Kapa Library Quantification kit. Libraries were sequenced paired-end 2 x 150 bp on an Illumina HiSeq 2500. To increase sequence diversity, about 23-32% phiX was spiked into each library pool. On the study's bioinformatics: Quality-filtered reads were processed with the UMI-based MiGEC pipeline, which removed over 75% of raw TCR sequences during error correction. VDJ genes were aligned to IMGT germline references, and each clonotype was defined by a unique CDR3 amino acid sequence together with V-J genes. Clonal expansion, Shannon diversity, and CDR3 relatedness (CalcPairwiseDistances, ClusterSamples) were evaluated with VDJtools, and phylogenetic trees were built with CLCbio workbench. A clone was classed as expanded if it had 8 or more unique UMIs, a cutoff based on coefficient-of-variation modelling across technical triplicates. The raw public data were reprocessed by TCRdb itself: fastp quality trimming at Q25, MiXCR clonotype calling, in-frame beta chains only. Rows with a matching CDR3 protein are joined into one entry that keeps the most common DNA and genes. These V and J calls rely on TCRdb rather than the paper's analysis. This sample has tens of thousands of distinct CDR3 sequences in its table, and around 3.1% of those were observed once. Around 3.7% of the sample rests with the top ten.

Unsorted PBMC libraries were generated from 2 million PBMCs stored in RNAlater at -80 °C until RNA extraction. The multiple sclerosis patients were enrolled in a US clinical protocol that used magnetic resonance imaging to evaluate disease progression. Peripheral blood underwent Ficoll-Hypaque density gradient centrifugation to isolate PBMCs, which were then cryopreserved in liquid nitrogen. This clonotype was picked up many times. The antigen it binds to is not known. No much larger clonotype is one base removed from it; base qualities were not supplied. The source material was PBMCs. This clonotype was sampled from a man aged 35 to 55 with multiple sclerosis.

CDR3 loop: CASSNGAGRSQPQHF. The nucleotide sequence reads TGTGCCAGCAGCAATGGGGCAGGGCGGAGTCAGCCCCAGCATTTT. Recombination connected TRBV21-1 to TRBJ1-5; the D call TRBD1 from the table was never checked on the DNA. TRBV21-1 is recorded as a pseudogene. The CDR3, cysteine through phenylalanine, is 15 amino acids long. Solely the CDR3 DNA is kept, with 45 bases framed from the first base.